This T cell receptor (beta chain) is drawn from a study of cytotoxic CD8 clonotypes in ibrutinib-treated CLL (TCRdb year 2021). About the full investigation: The cohort was composed of some twelve relapsed/refractory and about 15 treatment-naive patients; IGHV unmutated status was identified in approximately 17 patients. Samples at response were collected after a median of roughly 13 months of treatment, with a range of about 6 to 40 months. Cryopreserved peripheral blood mononuclear cells were obtained before treatment, at response, and at either sustained remission or disease progression. Responses were partial in around 24 patients and complete in 2; after median approximately 66 months follow-up, approximately 15 stayed in remission and about twelve progressed. Every sample from remission and from progressive disease was obtained while the patients were still on ibrutinib. On average, each sample yielded around 230,000 productive templates and about 94,000 productive rearrangements. Longitudinal samples were obtainable from about 30% of the roughly 90 participants in the trial. The research as a whole found: Public clonotypes were found to be uncommon and were observed to contract or remain stable during treatment; the increase in clonality was shown to reflect expansion of private clonotypes at ibrutinib response. Lymph node repertoires were not examined, and the timing of sampling was not matched between patients in sustained remission and those whose disease progressed. Baseline clonality exceeded that of age-matched healthy donors and correlated strongly with circulating CD8+ T-cell counts. Clonality rose at ibrutinib response, remained stable during sustained remission, and dropped back toward baseline at progression.

The germline V gene yields MNHNS for CDR1 and SASEGT for CDR2. The CDR3, cysteine through phenylalanine, is 14 amino acids long. Only CDR3 DNA is held: 42 bases, read in frame from base 1. Trimmed from V: 6 bases; trimmed from J: 0 bases; junction bases lacking a gene match: 5. The sample's time point label, in plain terms: around 25 months on ibrutinib. For TCR beta library preparation, around 2.2 micrograms of genomic DNA was extracted from cryopreserved PBMCs. Longitudinal blood samples from CLL patients receiving ibrutinib monotherapy were subjected to high-throughput TCR beta sequencing. Patients were enrolled in a phase 2 open-label single-center ibrutinib monotherapy trial. On a MiSeq, deep resolution sequencing aimed for a depth between 1 in 1 million and 1 in 200,000 T cells, with each clonotype covered approximately 9.2x on average. The immunoSEQ hsTCRB Kit was used to generate the TCR beta libraries. As for the authors' bioinformatics: Data were analyzed with ImmunoSEQ Data Assistant and ImmunoSEQ Analyzer, with V, D and J genes assigned per IMGT definitions. Clonality, which ranges from 0 to 1, was calculated as one minus the normalized Shannon entropy of productive rearrangement frequencies. Only overrepresented clonotypes making up at least 0.05% of the repertoire of each patient were included in the public clonotype analysis. Repertoires from 10 to 15 age-matched healthy donors in immuneACCESS were used as clonality controls. The table was pulled from immuneACCESS by TCRdb, which kept in-frame rearrangements only. Such tables lose some clones; where checked, under half of the loss comes from unresolved V genes, and the rest has no known cause. V and J calls and clone size come straight from that table; D and trimming were deduced from the DNA. In all, the sample holds about 130,000 clones, and under 90% of those were seen once. Of the sample, roughly 3.1% falls within the top ten clones.

As regards this clone: Its antigen is still unknown. No per-base quality is available; no much larger clone lies one base away.

The origin of this receptor is a human donor with chronic lymphocytic leukemia. The input for sequencing was PBMCs, taken after 24 months of ibrutinib treatment. The chain is encoded by TRBV6-1 joined to TRBJ2-7; the central 7 bases match TRBD1. The DNA reads TGTGCCAGCAGAACCGGGACAGTCTCCTACGAGCAGTACTTC. Translated, this gives CASRTGTVSYEQYF.